This T cell receptor (beta chain) emerged from a study of blood T cell repertoires in COVID-19. This clone is a singleton in its sample. Adults between about 18 and 95 years of age took part from 20 to 25 US areas. V was shortened by 4 bases and J by 7 bases, with 17 bases between the two germline ends. CDR1 is SGHRS and CDR2 is YFSETQ in the germline V gene. CDR3 size: 14 residues. Profiling relied on immunoSEQ multiplex PCR, and the TCRdb table lists in-frame clones only, not all of them. The sample includes fewer than 400,000 clones, 85% of them seen just once. This clonotype originated in a woman aged 25-40 years who had been exposed to COVID-19. The sequenced sample was PBMCs or T cells enriched from blood (not recorded which). V and J are TRBV5-1 and TRBJ1-2; D might be TRBD1 (6 bases). CDR3 bases: TGCGCCAGCAGCGTCGAACAGGGTCGCAGTGGCTACACCTTC. Protein: CASSVEQGRSGYTF.